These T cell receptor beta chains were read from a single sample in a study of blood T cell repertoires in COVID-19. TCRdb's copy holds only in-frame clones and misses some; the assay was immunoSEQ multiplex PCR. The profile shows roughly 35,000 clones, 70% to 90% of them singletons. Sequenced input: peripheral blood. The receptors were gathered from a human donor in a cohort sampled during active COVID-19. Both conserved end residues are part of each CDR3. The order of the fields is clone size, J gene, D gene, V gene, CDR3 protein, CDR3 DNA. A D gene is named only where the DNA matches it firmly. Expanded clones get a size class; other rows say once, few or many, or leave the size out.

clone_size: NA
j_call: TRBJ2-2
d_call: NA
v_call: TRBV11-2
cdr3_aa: CASSLFRDTIPPGTGELFF
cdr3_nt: TGTGCCAGCAGCTTATTCCGGGACACCATCCCCCCGGGCACCGGGGAGCTGTTTTTT

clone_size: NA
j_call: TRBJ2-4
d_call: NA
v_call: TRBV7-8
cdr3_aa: CASSPNANIQYF
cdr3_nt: TGTGCCAGCAGCCCTAATGCGAACATTCAGTACTTC

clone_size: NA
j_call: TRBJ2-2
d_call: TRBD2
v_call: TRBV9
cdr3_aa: CASSPGERGDTGELFF
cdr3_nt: TGTGCCAGCAGTCCAGGTGAGCGGGGGGACACCGGGGAGCTGTTTTTT

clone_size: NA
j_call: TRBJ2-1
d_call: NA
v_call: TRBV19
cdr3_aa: CASSIGGGDNEQFF
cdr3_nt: TGTGCCAGTAGTATCGGTGGCGGAGACAATGAGCAGTTCTTC

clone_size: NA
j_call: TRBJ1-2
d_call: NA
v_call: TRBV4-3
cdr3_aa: CASSQELNSGSYGYTF
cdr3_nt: TGCGCCAGCAGCCAAGAACTTAATTCAGGGTCCTATGGCTACACCTTC

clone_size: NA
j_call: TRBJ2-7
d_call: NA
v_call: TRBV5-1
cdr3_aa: CASSLQAPYEQYF
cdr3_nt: TGCGCCAGCAGCTTACAGGCCCCCTACGAGCAGTACTTC

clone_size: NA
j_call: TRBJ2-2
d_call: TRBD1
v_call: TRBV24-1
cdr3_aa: CATTKDRPNTGELFF
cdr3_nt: TGTGCCACCACTAAGGACAGGCCCAACACCGGGGAGCTGTTTTTT

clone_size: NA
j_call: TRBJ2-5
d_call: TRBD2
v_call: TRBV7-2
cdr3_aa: CASSLAGTSGGQETQYF
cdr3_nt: TGTGCCAGCAGCTTAGCTGGGACTAGCGGGGGCCAAGAGACCCAGTACTTC

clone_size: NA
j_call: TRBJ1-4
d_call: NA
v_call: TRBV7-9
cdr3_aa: CASSFGGGDEKLFF
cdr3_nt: TGTGCCAGCAGCTTCGGGGGAGGAGATGAAAAACTGTTTTTT

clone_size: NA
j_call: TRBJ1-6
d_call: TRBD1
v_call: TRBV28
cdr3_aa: CASSLADREASPLHF
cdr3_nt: TGTGCCAGCAGTTTGGCGGACAGGGAAGCCTCACCCCTCCACTTT

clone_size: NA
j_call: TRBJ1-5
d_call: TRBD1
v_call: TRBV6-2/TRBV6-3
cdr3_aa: CASSYRTGSSNQPQHF
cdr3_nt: TGTGCCAGCAGTTACCGGACAGGTTCTAGCAATCAGCCCCAGCATTTT

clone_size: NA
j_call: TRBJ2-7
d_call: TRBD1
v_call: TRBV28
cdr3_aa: CASSPGGREQYF
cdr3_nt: TGTGCCAGCAGCCCAGGGGGCCGCGAGCAGTACTTC

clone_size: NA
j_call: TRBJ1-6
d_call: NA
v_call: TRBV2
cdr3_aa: CASRSPTTYNSPLHF
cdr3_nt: TGTGCCAGCAGGTCCCCTACGACCTATAATTCACCCCTCCACTTT

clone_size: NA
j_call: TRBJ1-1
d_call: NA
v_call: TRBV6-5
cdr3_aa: CASRGRPNTEAFF
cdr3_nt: TGTGCCAGCAGGGGCAGGCCCAACACTGAAGCTTTCTTT

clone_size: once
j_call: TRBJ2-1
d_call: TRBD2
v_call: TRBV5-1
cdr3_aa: CASTLGGGGKNEQFF
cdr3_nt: TGCGCCAGCACCCTTGGCGGGGGGGGCAAGAATGAGCAGTTCTTC

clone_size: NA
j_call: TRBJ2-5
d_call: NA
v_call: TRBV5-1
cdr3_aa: CASSLVGGQETQYF
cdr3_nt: TGCGCCAGCAGCTTGGTGGGGGGCCAAGAGACCCAGTACTTC

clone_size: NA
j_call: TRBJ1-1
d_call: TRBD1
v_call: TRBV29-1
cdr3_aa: CSVHRGRNTEAFF
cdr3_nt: TGCAGCGTTCACAGGGGCAGGAACACTGAAGCTTTCTTT

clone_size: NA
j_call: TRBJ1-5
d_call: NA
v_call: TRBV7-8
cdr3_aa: CASSLGAGVPQPQHF
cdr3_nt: TGTGCCAGCAGCTTAGGGGCGGGGGTTCCTCAGCCCCAGCATTTT